Shown below are 22 T cell receptor beta chains from a single sample sequenced in a study of blood T cell repertoires in COVID-19. Sequencing was performed with immunoSEQ multiplex PCR; in TCRdb, only in-frame clones are kept and a portion is missing. The sample holds about 260,000 clones, approximately 89% seen once. What was sequenced was PBMCs or T cells enriched from blood (not recorded which). The receptors originated from a woman aged 40 to 49 with acute COVID-19.

The chain employs TRBV11-3 and TRBJ2-7, with D unclear. This CDR3 contains 14 residues. With 5 bases removed from V and 4 bases from J, the gap between germline ends came to 15 bases. Germline assignment: CDR1 SGHNT and CDR2 YENEEA. CDR3: CASSPLGRSYEQYV. CDR3 in DNA: TGTGCCAGCAGCCCCCTTGGGCGTAGTTACGAGCAGTACGTC.

V and J are TRBV9 and TRBJ2-1; TRBD1 agrees at 11 bases. The junction had 9 bases not matched to a gene; V was cut back by 0 bases and J by 7 bases. The germline V gene has CDR1 SGDLS and CDR2 YYNGEE. The CDR3 is 17 residues long. This chain's CDR3 is CASSVEVGQGAQNEQFF. The DNA for the CDR3 is TGTGCCAGCAGCGTAGAAGTCGGACAGGGGGCGCAAAATGAGCAGTTCTTC.

The chain uses TRBV6-1 and TRBJ2-7; the match to TRBD1 covers 8 bases. In germline, CDR1 is MNHNS, CDR2 SASEGT. The CDR3 runs to 17 residues. J gave up 0 bases and V 6 bases, and 13 bases lay outside the gene matches. DNA of the CDR3: TGTGCCAGCAGGGAATTTCCAGGGGACAGGCGCTCCTACGAGCAGTACGTC. It is translated as CASREFPGDRRSYEQYV.

V and J are TRBV19 and TRBJ2-1; TRBD2 matches at 10 bases. Trimming took 7 bases from V and 0 from J; bases not matched to a gene: 12. The CDR3 sequence is 18 residues long. Germline V gives CDR1 LNHDA, CDR2 SQIVND (reference sequence). The CDR3 loop is CASTPQTSGPLSYNEQFF. The CDR3 coding sequence is TGTGCCAGTACTCCACAGACTAGCGGGCCTCTCTCCTACAATGAGCAGTTCTTC.

The CDR3 protein is CASTFLGRGYTF. The CDR3 DNA follows: TGTGCCAGTACGTTCCTGGGCCGAGGCTACACCTTC. The chain carries TRBV12-3 or TRBV12-4 and TRBJ1-2; D is undetermined. The V end lost 9 bases, the J end lost 8 bases, and 16 bases lay between the germline ends. The CDR3 runs 12 residues.

The rearrangement joins TRBV5-6 to TRBJ2-1, with 7 bases identical to TRBD2. J gave up 3 bases and V 0 bases, and 6 bases lay outside the gene matches. The CDR3 sequence is 16 residues long. Germline loops: CDR1 SGHDT, CDR2 YYEEEE. The DNA for the CDR3 is TGTGCCAGCAGCTTGGGGGTGGCTAGCGGCTACAATGAGCAGTTCTTC. This gives the protein CASSLGVASGYNEQFF.

The chain employs TRBV9 and TRBJ2-7; 8 bases line up with TRBD1. The CDR3 contains 15 residues. With 3 bases clipped from V and 3 bases from J, the junction kept 8 bases outside the gene matches. Germline values: CDR1 SGDLS, CDR2 YYNGEE. CDR3 in amino acids: CASSAATGDNYEQYF. DNA for the CDR3: TGTGCCAGCAGCGCCGCGACAGGGGATAACTACGAGCAGTACTTC.

The chain's CDR3 is CSVEESDTDTQYF. CDR3 DNA sequence: TGCAGCGTTGAGGAGTCTGACACAGATACGCAGTATTTT. The chain is built from TRBV29-1 and TRBJ2-3; D uncertain. This CDR3 contains 13 residues. Trimming removed 3 bases at V and 2 bases at J, with 9 bases between. Germline CDR1 reads SQVTM; CDR2 reads ANQGSEA.

The rearrangement links TRBV28 to TRBJ2-2, with D perhaps matching TRBD1 (6 bases). Trimming took 5 bases from V and 6 from J, leaving 16 bases between them. From germline, CDR1 is MDHEN and CDR2 SYDVKM. This CDR3 contains 15 residues. The CDR3 reads CASSIGQWRSGELFF. CDR3 in DNA: TGTGCCAGCAGTATCGGACAGTGGCGGTCCGGGGAGCTGTTTTTT.

In this sample, this clone turned up many times. V and J are TRBV7-8 and TRBJ1-1; D uncertain. Germline values: CDR1 SGHVS, CDR2 FQNEAQ. The CDR3 loop spans 13 amino acids. Trimming removed 4 bases from V and 0 bases from J, with 6 bases in between. CDR3 sequence: CASSSLLNTEAFF. The CDR3, as DNA: TGTGCCAGCAGCTCCCTCTTGAACACTGAAGCTTTCTTT.

The V gene is TRBV30, the J gene TRBJ1-2, with D maybe TRBD1 (5 bases). The V gene's germline CDR1 is GTSNPN and CDR2 SVGIG (reference sequence). The germline V and J ends were trimmed by 3 bases and 4 bases, with 15 bases remaining between them. This CDR3 is 14 amino acids long. This CDR3 reads CAWRPRGQGYGYTF. CDR3 bases: TGTGCCTGGAGACCCCGTGGACAAGGCTATGGCTACACCTTC.

This chain joins TRBV11-3 and TRBJ2-7; possibly TRBD1 for D (5 bases). The CDR3 is 13 residues long. In germline, CDR1 is SGHNT, CDR2 YENEEA. V was shortened by 1 base and J by 6 bases, with 10 bases between the two germline ends. The CDR3 DNA reads TGTGCCAGCAGCTTAGCCCCAGGGCTCGAGCAGTACTTC. As protein: CASSLAPGLEQYF.

The genes are TRBV19 and TRBJ2-2; TRBD2 matches at 7 bases. V shed 6 bases, J shed 4 bases, and the junction held 11 bases outside the gene matches. Germline CDR1 and CDR2: LNHDA and SQIVND (reference sequence). The CDR3 loop spans 16 amino acids. The CDR3 spells CASSSFGSGVTGELFF. The CDR3 DNA reads as TGTGCCAGTAGCTCATTTGGGAGCGGGGTCACCGGGGAGCTGTTTTTT.

The chain uses TRBV18 and TRBJ2-1; 7 nucleotides agree with TRBD1. CDR3 length: 14 residues. The germline V gene encodes CDR1 KGHSH and CDR2 LQKENI. V lost 5 bases, J lost 8 bases, and 9 bases stayed unmatched. The DNA of the CDR3 is TGTGCCAGCTCAACCGCAGACAGGGTCTATGAGCAGTTCTTC. The encoded protein is CASSTADRVYEQFF.

This sequence joins TRBV9 and TRBJ2-1; 9 positions match TRBD2. V lost 4 bases to trimming and J lost 0 bases; unmatched junction nucleotides: 2. The CDR3 has 15 amino acids. Germline values: CDR1 SGDLS, CDR2 YYNGEE. The CDR3 region is CASSPSGVSYNEQFF. The CDR3, as DNA: TGTGCCAGCAGCCCTAGCGGGGTCTCCTACAATGAGCAGTTCTTC.

The chain recombines TRBV28 with TRBJ2-7; a possible D gene is TRBD1 (6 bases). This CDR3 is built from 16 residues. The V gene lost 6 bases and the J gene lost 0 bases, with 18 bases spanning the gap. Germline CDR1 reads MDHEN; CDR2 reads SYDVKM. This CDR3 is CASRPFWGPTSYEQYF. The DNA of the CDR3 is TGTGCCAGCAGGCCCTTTTGGGGGCCTACCTCCTACGAGCAGTACTTC. Full variable domain (rest looked up from reference TRBV28 and TRBJ2-7): DVKVTQSSRYLVKRTGEKVFLECVQDMDHENMFWYRQDPGLGLRLIYFSYDVKMKEKGDIPEGYSVSREKKERFSLILESASTNQTSMYLCASRPFWGPTSYEQYFGPGTRLTVT.

The chain combines TRBV5-1 with TRBJ1-6; 8 bases are shared with TRBD1. The CDR3 length is 17 residues. With 1 base clipped from V and 9 bases from J, the junction kept 12 bases outside the gene matches. Per germline, CDR1 SGHRS and CDR2 YFSETQ. This CDR3 is CASSLTLKDRVFSPLHF. The DNA for the CDR3 is TGCGCCAGCAGCTTGACCCTTAAGGACAGGGTTTTTTCACCCCTCCACTTT.

The V and J genes are TRBV5-1 and TRBJ2-7, with TRBD1 matching over 9 bases. From germline, CDR1 is SGHRS and CDR2 YFSETQ. Trimming cost V 0 bases and J 4 bases; bases outside gene matches: 5. This CDR3 is 15 amino acids long. The CDR3 reads CASSLETGGLYEQYF. The CDR3 DNA follows: TGCGCCAGCAGCTTGGAGACAGGGGGTCTGTACGAGCAGTACTTC.

V gene TRBV6-2 or TRBV6-3 combines with J gene TRBJ2-3; D is unresolved. Germline V gene sequence: CDR1 MNHEY, CDR2 SVGEGT. CDR3 size: 12 residues. The ends were cut back, 2 bases at V and 3 bases at J, with 3 bases in the middle. The CDR3 loop reads CASSYLTDTQYF. CDR3 DNA: TGTGCCAGCAGTTACCTTACAGATACGCAGTATTTT.

This clone appeared a single time. The chain carries TRBV6-5 and TRBJ1-1; 7 positions agree with TRBD1. The CDR3 runs 15 residues. CDR1 is MNHEY, CDR2 SVGAGI, per germline. J was trimmed by 0 bases and V by 6 bases; bases with no gene match: 7. The CDR3 nucleotides are TGTGCCAGCAGCAGGGACAGCCTCATGAACACTGAAGCTTTCTTT. Translated, it gives CASSRDSLMNTEAFF.

This chain connects TRBV6-4 to TRBJ1-1; perhaps TRBD1 as D (5 bases). The CDR3 runs to 13 residues. CDR1 and CDR2 from the germline V gene are MRHNA and SNTAGT. With 2 bases removed from V and 4 bases from J, the gap between germline ends came to 8 bases. DNA for the CDR3: TGTGCCAGCAGTGACGGGGGGGGCACTGAAGCTTTCTTT. It translates to CASSDGGGTEAFF.

V usage is TRBV28 and J usage is TRBJ1-6; TRBD1 matches 8 bases. Trimming removed 7 bases from V and 7 bases from J; junction bases left unmatched: 6. The length of the CDR3 is 14 residues. Germline V gene lookup returns CDR1 MDHEN and CDR2 SYDVKM. CDR3: CASTLWDRNSPLHF. CDR3 sequence (DNA): TGTGCCAGCACGCTCTGGGACAGGAATTCACCCCTCCACTTT.